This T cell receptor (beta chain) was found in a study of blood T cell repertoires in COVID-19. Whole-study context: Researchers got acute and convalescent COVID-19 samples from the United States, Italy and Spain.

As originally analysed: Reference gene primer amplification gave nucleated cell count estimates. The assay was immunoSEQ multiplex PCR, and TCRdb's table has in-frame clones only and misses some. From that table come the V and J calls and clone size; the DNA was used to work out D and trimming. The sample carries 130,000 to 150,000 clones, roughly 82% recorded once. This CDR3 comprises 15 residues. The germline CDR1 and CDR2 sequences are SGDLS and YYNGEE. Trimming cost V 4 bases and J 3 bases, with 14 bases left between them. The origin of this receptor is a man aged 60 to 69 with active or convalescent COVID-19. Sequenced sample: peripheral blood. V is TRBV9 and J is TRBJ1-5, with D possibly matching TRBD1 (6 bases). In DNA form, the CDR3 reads TGTGCCAGCAGCCCATACAGGGATAACAATCAGCCCCAGCATTTT. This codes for CASSPYRDNNQPQHF. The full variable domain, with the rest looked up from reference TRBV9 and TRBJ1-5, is DSGVTQTPKHLITATGQRVTLRCSPRSGDLSVYWYQQSLDQGLQFLIQYYNGEERAKGNILERFSAQQFPDLHSELNLSSLELGDSALYFCASSPYRDNNQPQHFGDGTRLSIL.